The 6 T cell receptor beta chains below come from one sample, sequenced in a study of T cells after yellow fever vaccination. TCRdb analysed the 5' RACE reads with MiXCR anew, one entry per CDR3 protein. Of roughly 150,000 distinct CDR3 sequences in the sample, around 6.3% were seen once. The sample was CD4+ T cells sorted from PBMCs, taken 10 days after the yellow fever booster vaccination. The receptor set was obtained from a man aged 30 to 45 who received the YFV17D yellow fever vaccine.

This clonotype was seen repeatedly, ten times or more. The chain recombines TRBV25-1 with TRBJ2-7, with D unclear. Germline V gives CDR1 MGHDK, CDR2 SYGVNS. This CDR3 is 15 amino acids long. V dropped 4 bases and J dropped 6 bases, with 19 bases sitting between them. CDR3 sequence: CASSGSWGRVGEQYF. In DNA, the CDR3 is TGTGCCAGCAGTGGCTCGTGGGGTCGAGTCGGCGAGCAGTACTTC.

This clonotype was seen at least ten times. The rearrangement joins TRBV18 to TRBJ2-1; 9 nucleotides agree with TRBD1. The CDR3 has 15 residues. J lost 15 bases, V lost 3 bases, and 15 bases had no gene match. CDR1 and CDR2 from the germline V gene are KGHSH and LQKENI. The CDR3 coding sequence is TGTGCCAGCTCACCGCAGAGTAACAGGGGGCGAAGTGGGTTCTTC. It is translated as CASSPQSNRGRSGFF.

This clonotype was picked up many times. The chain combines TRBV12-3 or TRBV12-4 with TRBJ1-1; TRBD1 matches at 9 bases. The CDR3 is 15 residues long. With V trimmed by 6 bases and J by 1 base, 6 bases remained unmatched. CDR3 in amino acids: CASRRPGQGNTEAFF. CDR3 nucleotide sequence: TGTGCCAGCAGGCGCCCGGGACAGGGGAACACTGAAGCTTTCTTT.

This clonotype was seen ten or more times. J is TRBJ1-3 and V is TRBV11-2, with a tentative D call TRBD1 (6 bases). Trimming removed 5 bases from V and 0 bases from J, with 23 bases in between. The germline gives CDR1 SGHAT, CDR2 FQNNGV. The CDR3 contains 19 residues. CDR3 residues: CASSLPTGQNLYSGNTIYF. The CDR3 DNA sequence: TGTGCCAGCAGCCTCCCGACTGGACAGAACCTGTACTCTGGAAACACCATATATTTT.

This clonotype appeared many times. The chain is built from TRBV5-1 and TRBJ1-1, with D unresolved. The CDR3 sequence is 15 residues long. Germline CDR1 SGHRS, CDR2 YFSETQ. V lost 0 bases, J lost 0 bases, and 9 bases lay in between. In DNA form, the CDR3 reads TGCGCCAGCAGCTTGGAGGGCTTTATGAACACTGAAGCTTTCTTT. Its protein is CASSLEGFMNTEAFF.

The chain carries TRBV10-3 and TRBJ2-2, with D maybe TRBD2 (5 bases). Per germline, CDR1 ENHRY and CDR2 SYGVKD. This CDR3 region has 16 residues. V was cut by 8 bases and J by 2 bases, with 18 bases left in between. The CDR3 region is CAIQKRGLLNTGELFF. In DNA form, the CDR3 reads TGTGCCATCCAAAAACGGGGTCTCCTTAACACCGGGGAGCTGTTTTTT.